One and the same sample provided the 16 T cell receptor beta chains below, sequenced in a study of neurological immune-mediated disorders. One entry per CDR3 protein results from TCRdb running MiXCR on the 5' RACE reads. The sample yields 80,000 to 100,000 distinct CDR3 sequences, about 5% seen once. Time point defined: longitudinal time-point 2. Specimen: PBMCs. The receptor set was obtained from an older woman with multiple sclerosis.

This clonotype has at least ten counts. V is TRBV7-8 and J is TRBJ2-1; 10 bases are shared with TRBD2. The germline gives CDR1 SGHVS, CDR2 FQNEAQ. This CDR3 comprises 16 residues. V trimming: 4 bases; J trimming: 7 bases; junction bases outside the gene matches: 10. In DNA, the CDR3 is TGTGCCAGCAGCTACCTCAGCGGGGGGGCCAGTAATGAGCAGTTCTTC. This encodes CASSYLSGGASNEQFF.

This clonotype was counted many times. The chain links TRBV20-1 to TRBJ1-6, with D perhaps TRBD1 (6 bases). Trimming took 3 bases from V and 10 from J, leaving 16 bases between them. The germline gives CDR1 DFQATT, CDR2 SNEGSKA (reference sequence). This CDR3 has 14 residues. The CDR3 DNA reads TGCAGTGCTAGGGGCAGGGGAATCGGCTCACCCCTCCACTTT. This codes for CSARGRGIGSPLHF.

This clonotype has a handful of counts. The rearrangement links TRBV5-5 to TRBJ1-4, with D possibly TRBD1 on 6 matching bases. The CDR3 contains 14 residues. V was pared by 3 bases and J by 7 bases, with 13 bases between. CDR1 is SGHKS and CDR2 is YYEKEE in the germline V gene (reference sequence). CDR3 sequence (DNA): TGTGCCAGCAGCTCCAGGGGTGTGGGTGAAAAACTGTTTTTT. Amino acid sequence: CASSSRGVGEKLFF.

This clonotype was counted many times. This chain joins TRBV20-1 and TRBJ2-1, with 11 bases lining up with TRBD2. This CDR3 is built from 14 residues. After removal of 1 base from V and 9 bases from J, the junction contained 5 bases not matched to a gene. In germline, CDR1 is DFQATT, CDR2 SNEGSKA (reference sequence). CDR3 residues: CSARGLAGLSEQFF. The CDR3 region has the DNA TGCAGTGCTAGAGGACTAGCGGGGTTGAGTGAGCAGTTCTTC.

On this clonotype itself: Given a much more abundant clone one base away, this may be a read error. The chain carries TRBV21-1 and TRBJ2-7; the D call of TRBD1 is as the table states it, not checked on the DNA. TRBV21-1 is a known pseudogene. The CDR3 consists of 13 residues. CDR3: CASSPPGVYEPYF. The CDR3 nucleotides are TGTGCCAGCAGCCCCCCGGGGGTCTACGAGCCGTACTTC.

This clonotype has a count of ten or more. V gene TRBV5-1 combines with J gene TRBJ1-6, with 8 bases lining up with TRBD1. V was clipped by 0 bases and J by 5 bases; unmatched bases: 1. The CDR3 extends over 15 amino acids. Germline-derived CDR1 and CDR2 are SGHRS and YFSETQ. For the CDR3, the DNA is TGCGCCAGCAGCTTGGACAGGGGGAATAATTCACCCCTCCACTTT. Translated: CASSLDRGNNSPLHF. Full variable domain (remainder filled in from reference TRBV5-1 and TRBJ1-6): KAGVTQTPRYLIKTRGQQVTLSCSPISGHRSVSWYQQTPGQGLQFLFEYFSETQRNKGNFPGRFSGRQFSNSRSEMNVSTLELGDSALYLCASSLDRGNNSPLHFGNGTRLTVT.

This clonotype was seen only a few times. This sequence joins TRBV3-1 and TRBJ2-5, with 9 bases matching TRBD1. This CDR3 is 15 amino acids long. J lost 2 bases, V lost 4 bases, and 5 bases had no gene match. Germline V gene data show CDR1 as LGHDT and CDR2 as YNNKEL (reference sequence). The CDR3 loop is CASSRGQGWQETQYF. As DNA, the CDR3 is TGTGCCAGCAGCCGGGGACAGGGTTGGCAAGAGACCCAGTACTTC.

Regarding this clonotype: With a much larger clone just one base away, this may be a read error. V usage is TRBV18 and J usage is TRBJ2-1; D may be TRBD1 (6 bases). The CDR3 covers 13 residues. Germline CDR1 reads KGHSH; CDR2 reads LQKENI. The CDR3 DNA sequence: TGTACCAGCTCAACAAACAGGGACACTGAGCAGTTCTTC. As protein: CTSSTNRDTEQFF.

This clonotype has just a few counts. The rearrangement uses TRBV7-7 and TRBJ2-1; TRBD1 matches 7 bases. Germline lookup yields CDR1 SSHAT and CDR2 FNYEAQ (reference sequence). This CDR3 has 17 residues. Trimming took 1 base from V and 4 from J; bases not matched to a gene: 10. The CDR3 loop reads CASSLETGIGGYNEQFF. DNA for the CDR3: TGTGCCAGCAGCTTAGAGACAGGGATAGGTGGTTACAATGAGCAGTTCTTC.

The genes are TRBV7-2 and TRBJ2-7; 7 bases are shared with TRBD2. Germline CDR1 is SGHTA and CDR2 is FQGNSA. The CDR3 is 13 amino acids. Trimming at V came to 8 bases and at J to 1 base, leaving 5 bases not matched to a gene. CDR3 sequence (DNA): TGTGCCAGCGGTAAAGCGGGATCCTACGAGCAGTACTTC. Its translation is CASGKAGSYEQYF.

This clonotype has a count of ten or more. The chain couples TRBV5-1 to TRBJ2-1, with 11 bases lining up with TRBD2. This CDR3 is built from 17 residues. The ends lost 4 bases at V and 6 bases at J; junction bases unmatched: 12. The V gene's germline CDR1 is SGHRS and CDR2 YFSETQ. CDR3 sequence reads: CASSPPVLAGGFNEQFF. Written as DNA, the CDR3 is TGCGCCAGCAGCCCCCCCGTCCTAGCGGGGGGTTTCAATGAGCAGTTCTTC.

Many counts were recorded for this clonotype. The chain has TRBV5-1 and TRBJ1-4; no definite D call. With 4 bases removed from V and 1 base from J, the gap between germline ends came to 11 bases. The CDR3 has 15 residues. The germline gives CDR1 SGHRS, CDR2 YFSETQ. Here the CDR3 reads CASSALGRTNEKLFF. The CDR3 region has the DNA TGCGCCAGCAGCGCGTTGGGCAGAACTAATGAAAAACTGTTTTTT. The whole variable domain, filled in from reference TRBV5-1 and TRBJ1-4, reads KAGVTQTPRYLIKTRGQQVTLSCSPISGHRSVSWYQQTPGQGLQFLFEYFSETQRNKGNFPGRFSGRQFSNSRSEMNVSTLELGDSALYLCASSALGRTNEKLFFGSGTQLSVL.

This clonotype was seen many times. The rearrangement links TRBV12-3 or TRBV12-4 to TRBJ2-2, with D unclear. The CDR3 is 12 residues long. V gave up 3 bases and J gave up 7 bases, with 6 bases separating them. The CDR3: CASSFPGGELFF. The CDR3 region has the DNA TGTGCCAGCAGTTTTCCGGGCGGGGAGCTGTTTTTT.

The chain couples TRBV27 to TRBJ2-5; 8 nucleotides agree with TRBD2. Germline lookup yields CDR1 MNHEY and CDR2 SMNVEV (reference sequence). The V segment lost 6 bases and the J segment 8 bases; nucleotides outside the gene matches: 11. CDR3 length equals 14 residues. The chain's CDR3 is CASRVTGGERTQYF. The CDR3 region has the DNA TGTGCCAGCAGAGTTACGGGGGGGGAGCGAACCCAGTACTTC.

This clonotype showed up many times. This sequence joins TRBV7-6 and TRBJ2-2; D is ambiguous. The V gene's germline CDR1 is SGHVS and CDR2 FNYEAQ. This CDR3 spans 16 amino acids. Trimming removed 5 bases at V and 0 bases at J, with 13 bases between. The CDR3 here is CASSEEDGANTGELFF. The CDR3 DNA is TGTGCCAGCAGCGAAGAGGACGGCGCGAACACCGGGGAGCTGTTTTTT.

The sample holds many counts of this clonotype. The rearrangement uses TRBV11-2 and TRBJ2-2, with 8 bases lining up with TRBD2. Germline CDR1 is SGHAT and CDR2 is FQNNGV. V lost 3 bases and J lost 2; bases outside the gene matches: 5. The CDR3 sequence is 16 residues long. As DNA, the CDR3 is TGTGCCAGCAGCTTCGTAGCGGGGATCAACACCGGGGAGCTGTTTTTT. Amino acids: CASSFVAGINTGELFF.